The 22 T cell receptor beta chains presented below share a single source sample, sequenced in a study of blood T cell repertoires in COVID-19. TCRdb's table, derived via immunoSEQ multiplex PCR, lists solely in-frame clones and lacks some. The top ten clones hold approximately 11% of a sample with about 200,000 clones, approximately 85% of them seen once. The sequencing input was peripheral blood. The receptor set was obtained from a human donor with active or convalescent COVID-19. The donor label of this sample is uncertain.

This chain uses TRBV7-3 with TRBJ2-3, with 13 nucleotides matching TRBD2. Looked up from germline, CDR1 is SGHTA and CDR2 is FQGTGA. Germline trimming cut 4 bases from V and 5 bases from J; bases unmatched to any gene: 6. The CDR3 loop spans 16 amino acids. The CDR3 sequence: CASSSSGTSGEDTQYF. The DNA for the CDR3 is TGTGCCAGCAGCTCGAGTGGGACTAGCGGGGAAGATACGCAGTATTTT. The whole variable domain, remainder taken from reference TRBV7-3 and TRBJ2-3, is GAGVSQTPSNKVTEKGKYVELRCDPISGHTALYWYRQSLGQGPEFLIYFQGTGAADDSGLPNDRFFAVRPEGSVSTLKIQRTERGDSAVYLCASSSSGTSGEDTQYFGPGTRLTVL.

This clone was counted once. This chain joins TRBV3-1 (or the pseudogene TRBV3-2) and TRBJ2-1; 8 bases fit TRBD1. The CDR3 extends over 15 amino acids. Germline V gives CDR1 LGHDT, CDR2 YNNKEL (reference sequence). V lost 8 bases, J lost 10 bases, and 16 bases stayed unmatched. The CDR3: CASGIKVDRGREQFF. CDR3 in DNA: TGTGCCAGCGGCATTAAGGTTGACAGGGGCCGAGAGCAGTTCTTC.

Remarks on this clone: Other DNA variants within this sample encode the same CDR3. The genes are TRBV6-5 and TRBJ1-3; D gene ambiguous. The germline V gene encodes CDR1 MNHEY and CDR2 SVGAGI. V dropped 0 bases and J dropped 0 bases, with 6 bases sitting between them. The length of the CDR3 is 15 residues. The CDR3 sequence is CASSYSRFSGNTIYF. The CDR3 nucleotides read TGTGCCAGCAGTTACTCGAGATTCTCTGGAAACACCATATATTTT.

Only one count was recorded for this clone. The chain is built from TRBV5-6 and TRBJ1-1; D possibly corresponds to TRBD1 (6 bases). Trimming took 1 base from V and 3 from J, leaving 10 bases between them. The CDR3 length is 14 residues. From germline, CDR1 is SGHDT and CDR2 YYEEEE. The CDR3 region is CASSLFGQYTEAFF. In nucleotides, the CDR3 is TGTGCCAGCAGCTTGTTCGGACAGTACACTGAAGCTTTCTTT. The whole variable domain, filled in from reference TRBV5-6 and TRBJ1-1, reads DAGVTQSPTHLIKTRGQQVTLRCSPKSGHDTVSWYQQALGQGPQFIFQYYEEEERQRGNFPDRFSGHQFPNYSSELNVNALLLGDSALYLCASSLFGQYTEAFFGQGTRLTVV.

The CDR3 bases are TGTGCCAGCAGCCAAGACAGGGCAGTTCAGCCCCAGCATTTT. Its protein is CASSQDRAVQPQHF. The chain has TRBV5-4 and TRBJ1-5; 7 bases fit TRBD1. The trim removed 4 bases at V and 6 bases at J, leaving 7 bases unmatched. CDR1 is SGHNT, CDR2 YYREEE, per germline (reference sequence). The CDR3 length is 14 residues.

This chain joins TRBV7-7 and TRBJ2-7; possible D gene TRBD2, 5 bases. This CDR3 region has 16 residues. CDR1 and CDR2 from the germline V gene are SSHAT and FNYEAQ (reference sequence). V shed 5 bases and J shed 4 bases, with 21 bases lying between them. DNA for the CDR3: TGTGCCAGCAGCCCCGCCGGGAATCGTGGGAGTTACGAGCAGTACTTC. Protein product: CASSPAGNRGSYEQYF.

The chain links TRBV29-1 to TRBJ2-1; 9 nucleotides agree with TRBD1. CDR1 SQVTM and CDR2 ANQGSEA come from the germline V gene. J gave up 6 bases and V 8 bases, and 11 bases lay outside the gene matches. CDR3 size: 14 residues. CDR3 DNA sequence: TGCAGCCCTGCGATGGGGACAGGGCGCAATGAGCAGTTCTTC. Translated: CSPAMGTGRNEQFF.

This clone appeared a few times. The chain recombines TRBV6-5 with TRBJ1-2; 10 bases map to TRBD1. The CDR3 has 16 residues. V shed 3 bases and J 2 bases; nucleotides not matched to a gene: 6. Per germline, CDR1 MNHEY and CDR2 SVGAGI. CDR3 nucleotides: TGTGCCAGCAGTTATGCTCGGGGACAGGGGAACTATGGCTACACCTTC. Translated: CASSYARGQGNYGYTF.

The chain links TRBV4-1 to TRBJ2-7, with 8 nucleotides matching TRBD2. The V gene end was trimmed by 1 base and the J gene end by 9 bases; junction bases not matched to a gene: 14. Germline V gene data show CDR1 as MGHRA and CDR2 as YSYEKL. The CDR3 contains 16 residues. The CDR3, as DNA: TGCGCCAGCAGCCAAGTCCCGGGACTAGGGAGAGTTATGCAGTACTTC. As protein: CASSQVPGLGRVMQYF.

This CDR3 reads CASSYSASGTPIGGNQPQHF. The CDR3 coding sequence is TGTGCCAGCAGTTACTCAGCGAGCGGTACACCGATCGGGGGCAATCAGCCCCAGCATTTT. The V gene is TRBV6-2 or TRBV6-3, the J gene TRBJ1-5; D unresolved. From germline, CDR1 is MNHEY and CDR2 SVGEGT. CDR3 length: 20 residues. The V and J ends lost 0 bases and 2 bases respectively, with 23 bases between them.

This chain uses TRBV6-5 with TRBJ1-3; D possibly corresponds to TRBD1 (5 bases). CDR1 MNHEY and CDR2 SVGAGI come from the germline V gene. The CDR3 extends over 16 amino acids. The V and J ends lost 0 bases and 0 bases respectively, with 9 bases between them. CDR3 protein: CASSYSPGPSGNTIYF. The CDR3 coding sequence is TGTGCCAGCAGTTACTCTCCAGGGCCCTCTGGAAACACCATATATTTT.

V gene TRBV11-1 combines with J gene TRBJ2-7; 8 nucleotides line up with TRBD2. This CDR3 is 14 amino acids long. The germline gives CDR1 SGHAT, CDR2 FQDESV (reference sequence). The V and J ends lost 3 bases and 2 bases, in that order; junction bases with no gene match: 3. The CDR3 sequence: CASSFRGGTYEQYF. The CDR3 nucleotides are TGTGCCAGCAGCTTTCGCGGGGGGACCTACGAGCAGTACTTC.

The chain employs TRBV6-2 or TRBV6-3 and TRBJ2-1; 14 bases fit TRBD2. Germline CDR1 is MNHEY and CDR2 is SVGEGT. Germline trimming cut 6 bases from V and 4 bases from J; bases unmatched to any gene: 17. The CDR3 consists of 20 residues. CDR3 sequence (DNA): TGTGCCAGCAGCCACGCGTCTTGGACTAGCGGGGGGTACCTTTACAATGAGCAGTTCTTC. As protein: CASSHASWTSGGYLYNEQFF.

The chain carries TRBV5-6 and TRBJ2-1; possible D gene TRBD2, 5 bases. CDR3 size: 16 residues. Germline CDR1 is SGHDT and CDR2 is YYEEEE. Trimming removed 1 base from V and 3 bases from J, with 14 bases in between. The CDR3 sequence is CASSLSLAGRYNEQFF. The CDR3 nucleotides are TGTGCCAGCAGCTTGTCCCTGGCGGGTCGCTACAATGAGCAGTTCTTC.

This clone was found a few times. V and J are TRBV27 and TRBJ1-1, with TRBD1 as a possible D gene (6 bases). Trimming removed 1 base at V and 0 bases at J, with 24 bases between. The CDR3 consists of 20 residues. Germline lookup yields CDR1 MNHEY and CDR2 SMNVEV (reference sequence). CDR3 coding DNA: TGTGCCAGCAGTTTATATTTTCCGTTTCGGGACACCCTTCTGAACACTGAAGCTTTCTTT. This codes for CASSLYFPFRDTLLNTEAFF.

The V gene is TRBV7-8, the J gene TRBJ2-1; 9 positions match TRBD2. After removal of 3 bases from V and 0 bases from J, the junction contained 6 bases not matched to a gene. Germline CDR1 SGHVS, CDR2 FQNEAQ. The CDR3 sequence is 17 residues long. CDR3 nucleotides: TGTGCCAGCAGCTTCCTTTTTAGCGGGAGCTCCTACAATGAGCAGTTCTTC. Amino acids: CASSFLFSGSSYNEQFF.

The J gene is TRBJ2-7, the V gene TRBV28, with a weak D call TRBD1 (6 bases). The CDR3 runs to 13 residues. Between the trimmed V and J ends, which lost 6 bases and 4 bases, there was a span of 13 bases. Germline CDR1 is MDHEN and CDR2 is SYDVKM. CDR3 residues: CASSLTQGYEQYF. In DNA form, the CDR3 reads TGTGCCAGCAGCCTCACCCAGGGGTACGAGCAGTACTTC. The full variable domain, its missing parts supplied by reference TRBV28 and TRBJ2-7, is DVKVTQSSRYLVKRTGEKVFLECVQDMDHENMFWYRQDPGLGLRLIYFSYDVKMKEKGDIPEGYSVSREKKERFSLILESASTNQTSMYLCASSLTQGYEQYFGPGTRLTVT.

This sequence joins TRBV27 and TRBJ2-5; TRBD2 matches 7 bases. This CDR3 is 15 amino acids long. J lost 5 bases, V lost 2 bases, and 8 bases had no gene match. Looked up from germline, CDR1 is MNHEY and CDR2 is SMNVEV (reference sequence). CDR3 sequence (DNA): TGTGCCAGCAGTTTACTGGGAGGGATAAGTGAGACCCAGTACTTC. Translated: CASSLLGGISETQYF.

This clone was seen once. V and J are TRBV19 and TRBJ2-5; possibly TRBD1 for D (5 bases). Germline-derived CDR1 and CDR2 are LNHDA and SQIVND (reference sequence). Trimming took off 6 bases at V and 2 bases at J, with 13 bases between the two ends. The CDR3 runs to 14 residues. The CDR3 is CASRPLGVQETQYF. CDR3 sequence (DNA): TGTGCCAGTAGGCCCCTAGGGGTTCAAGAGACCCAGTACTTC.

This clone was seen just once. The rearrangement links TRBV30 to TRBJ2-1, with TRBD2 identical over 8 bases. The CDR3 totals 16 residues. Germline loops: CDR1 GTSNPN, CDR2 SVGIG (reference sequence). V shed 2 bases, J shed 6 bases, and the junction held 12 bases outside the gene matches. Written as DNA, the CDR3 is TGTGCCTGGAGTACCGGGGGGGCAGGGGTCCGCAATGAGCAGTTCTTC. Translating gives CAWSTGGAGVRNEQFF.

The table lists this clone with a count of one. CDR3 DNA sequence: TGTGCCAGCAGCCAAGATAGGAGAGGACAGGGTTTAGGAGATACGCAGTATTTT. Protein product: CASSQDRRGQGLGDTQYF. The chain joins TRBV4-2 to TRBJ2-3, with 8 bases matching TRBD1. The V gene end was trimmed by 0 bases and the J gene end by 5 bases; junction bases not matched to a gene: 13. Germline values: CDR1 LGHNA, CDR2 YNFKEQ. The CDR3 has 18 amino acids.

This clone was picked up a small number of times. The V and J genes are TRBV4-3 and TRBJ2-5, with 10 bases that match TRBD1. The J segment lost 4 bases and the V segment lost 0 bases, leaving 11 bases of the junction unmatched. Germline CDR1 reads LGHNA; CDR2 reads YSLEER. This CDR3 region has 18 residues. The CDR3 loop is CASSQDHRGTGEIETQYF. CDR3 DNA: TGCGCCAGCAGCCAAGATCATCGCGGGACAGGGGAGATAGAGACCCAGTACTTC.